This T cell receptor beta chain was sequenced for a study of identifying expanded T cells in peripheral blood. Only in-frame clones appear in the TCRdb table, and some are missing; sequencing was by immunoSEQ multiplex PCR. The profile shows over 65,000 clones, approximately 90% of them singletons. Regarding the study as a whole: Roughly two-week clone count variance significantly increased as total template count grew. Technical replicates showed about 1.1 changed clones; two weeks 15 to 20; four weeks 19.

As for this clone: What it recognizes is unknown.

This CDR3 spans 15 amino acids. Germline assignment: CDR1 KGHSH and CDR2 LQKENI. Deletions cut 3 bases from V and 3 bases from J, with 12 bases between. Healthy donors had no documented immune events, such as infections, while sampled. The rearrangement links TRBV18 to TRBJ1-3, with D tentatively TRBD1 (6 bases). The sample was blood. The sequence came from a person between 18 and 75 years old in good health. The CDR3 nucleotides read TGTGCCAGCTCACCGAAACAGGGCGTTGGAAACACCATATATTTT. Translated: CASSPKQGVGNTIYF.